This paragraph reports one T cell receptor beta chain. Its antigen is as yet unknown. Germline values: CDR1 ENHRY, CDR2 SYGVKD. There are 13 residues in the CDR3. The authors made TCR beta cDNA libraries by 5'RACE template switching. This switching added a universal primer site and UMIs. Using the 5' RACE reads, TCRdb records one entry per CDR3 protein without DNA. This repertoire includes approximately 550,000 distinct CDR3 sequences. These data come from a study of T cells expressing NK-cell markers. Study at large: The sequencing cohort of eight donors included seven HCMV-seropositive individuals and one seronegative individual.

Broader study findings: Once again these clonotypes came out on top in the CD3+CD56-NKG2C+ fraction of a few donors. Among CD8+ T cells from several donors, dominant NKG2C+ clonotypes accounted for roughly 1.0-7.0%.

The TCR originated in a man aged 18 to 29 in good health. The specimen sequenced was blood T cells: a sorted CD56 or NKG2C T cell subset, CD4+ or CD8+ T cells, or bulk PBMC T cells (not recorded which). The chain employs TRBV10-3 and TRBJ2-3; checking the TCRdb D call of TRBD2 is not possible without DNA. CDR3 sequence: CAISESDAGTQYF.